This T cell receptor (beta chain) was captured by sequencing in a study of T cells in Graves' hyperthyroidism and ophthalmopathy. Study observations and caveats: Ophthalmopathy prediction by the model preceded onset by a median about 6.8 months.

Amplified TCR beta CDR3 regions derived from RNA transcripts. The HTBI primer set was used in a first-round RT-PCR of the TCR CDR3. TCRdb re-analysed the multiplex PCR reads in MiXCR, keeping a single row per CDR3 protein. In the table there are about 740,000 distinct CDR3 sequences, about 14% of which are singletons. This clonotype was detected many times. Its antigen is unknown. Stable hyperthyroidism: no ophthalmopathy progression over 18 months of follow-up. Source material: blood. This sequence originates from a woman aged 18-29 years with Graves' hyperthyroidism.

CDR3 sequence reads: CASSGWDYNEQFF. DNA of the CDR3: TGTGCCAGCAGTGGATGGGATTACAATGAGCAGTTCTTC. The chain recombines TRBV2 with TRBJ2-1, with D uncertain. Trimming removed 4 bases at V and 4 bases at J, with 8 bases between. This CDR3 is 13 amino acids long. Germline CDR1 and CDR2: SNHLY and FYNNEI.